These 7 T cell receptor beta chains were sequenced from one sample in a study of blood T cell repertoires in COVID-19. The table came from immunoSEQ multiplex PCR; TCRdb's copy has only in-frame clones and leaves some out. This table has approximately 200,000 clones, 85% to 95% appearing once. Sequenced input: peripheral blood. Source of these receptors: a young man with COVID-19, enrolled during active disease.

The V and J genes are TRBV3-1 (or the pseudogene TRBV3-2) and TRBJ1-2; 9 bases align to TRBD1. The CDR3 runs 16 residues. Germline lookup yields CDR1 LGHDT and CDR2 YNNKEL (reference sequence). V was pared by 7 bases and J by 4 bases, with 13 bases of the junction left unmatched. CDR3 protein: CASTLSGETGGYGYTF. For the CDR3, the DNA is TGTGCCAGCACCTTAAGCGGAGAGACAGGGGGCTATGGCTACACCTTC.

This chain uses TRBV6-5 with TRBJ2-7, with a possible D match to TRBD1 (6 bases). CDR3 length: 13 residues. Deletions cut 6 bases from V and 5 bases from J, with 14 bases between. CDR1 and CDR2 from the germline V gene are MNHEY and SVGAGI. CDR3 sequence reads: CASSRTVIDEQYF. For the CDR3, the DNA is TGTGCCAGCAGCCGGACAGTCATCGACGAGCAGTACTTC.

The sample holds one count of this clone. The V gene is TRBV12-3 or TRBV12-4, the J gene TRBJ1-2; the D gene is possibly TRBD1 (6 bases). This CDR3 contains 13 residues. V shed 5 bases and J shed 4 bases, with 11 bases lying between them. Written as DNA, the CDR3 is TGTGCCAGCAGTAATGCGGGGGCCTATGGCTACACCTTC. Residues: CASSNAGAYGYTF.

The rearrangement links TRBV4-1 to TRBJ1-2, with D maybe TRBD1 (5 bases). Per germline, CDR1 MGHRA and CDR2 YSYEKL. V dropped 1 base and J dropped 7 bases, with 16 bases sitting between them. The CDR3 consists of 15 residues. The CDR3 sequence: CASSQGFGQGIGYTF. The CDR3 DNA follows: TGCGCCAGCAGCCAAGGATTCGGGCAGGGTATTGGCTACACCTTC.

This sequence joins TRBV19 and TRBJ2-1; TRBD1 matches at 11 bases. In germline, CDR1 is LNHDA, CDR2 SQIVND (reference sequence). The CDR3 totals 17 residues. The junction had 6 bases not matched to a gene; V was cut back by 3 bases and J by 2 bases. Here the CDR3 DNA reads TGTGCCAGTAGTATGGTCCCGGGACAGGGGGCCTACAATGAGCAGTTCTTC. It is translated as CASSMVPGQGAYNEQFF.

The chain links TRBV6-5 to TRBJ2-3; the D gene is possibly TRBD2 (5 bases). CDR1 is MNHEY, CDR2 SVGAGI, per germline. The CDR3 consists of 15 residues. The V gene lost 0 bases and the J gene lost 6 bases, with 13 bases spanning the gap. This CDR3 reads CASSYSHRRGDTQYF. CDR3 bases: TGTGCCAGCAGTTACTCGCACCGAAGAGGGGATACGCAGTATTTT.

The chain links TRBV5-1 to TRBJ2-3, with 10 nucleotides matching TRBD1. With 4 bases clipped from V and 5 bases from J, the junction kept 7 bases outside the gene matches. CDR3 size: 15 residues. Germline V gene sequence: CDR1 SGHRS, CDR2 YFSETQ. The CDR3 DNA sequence: TGCGCCAGCAGCCGGGACAGGGGAGTAGGAGATACGCAGTATTTT. Protein sequence: CASSRDRGVGDTQYF.